This T cell receptor beta chain derives from a study of blood T cells in healthy people across ages. The extraction recovered at least 5.5 micrograms of total RNA per sample. Then a second PCR, running roughly 7 to 11 cycles, was carried out with a sample-barcoded 5' primer and a J-beta primer mix. Each CDR3 protein gets one entry after TCRdb re-called the 5' RACE reads with MiXCR. The sample shows fewer than 900,000 distinct CDR3 sequences, approximately 50% of them seen only once. Germline-derived CDR1 and CDR2 are SGHTA and FQGTGA. Trimming stripped 1 base from V and 3 bases from J, with 14 bases between. This CDR3 is 16 amino acids long.

The sequence came from a woman aged 55-70 years in good health. This chain links TRBV7-3 with TRBJ2-3; a possible D gene is TRBD1 (8 bases). Sample: blood. CDR3: CASSLSGQGGTDTQYF. CDR3 coding DNA: TGTGCCAGCAGCTTAAGTGGACAGGGAGGGACAGATACGCAGTATTTT.